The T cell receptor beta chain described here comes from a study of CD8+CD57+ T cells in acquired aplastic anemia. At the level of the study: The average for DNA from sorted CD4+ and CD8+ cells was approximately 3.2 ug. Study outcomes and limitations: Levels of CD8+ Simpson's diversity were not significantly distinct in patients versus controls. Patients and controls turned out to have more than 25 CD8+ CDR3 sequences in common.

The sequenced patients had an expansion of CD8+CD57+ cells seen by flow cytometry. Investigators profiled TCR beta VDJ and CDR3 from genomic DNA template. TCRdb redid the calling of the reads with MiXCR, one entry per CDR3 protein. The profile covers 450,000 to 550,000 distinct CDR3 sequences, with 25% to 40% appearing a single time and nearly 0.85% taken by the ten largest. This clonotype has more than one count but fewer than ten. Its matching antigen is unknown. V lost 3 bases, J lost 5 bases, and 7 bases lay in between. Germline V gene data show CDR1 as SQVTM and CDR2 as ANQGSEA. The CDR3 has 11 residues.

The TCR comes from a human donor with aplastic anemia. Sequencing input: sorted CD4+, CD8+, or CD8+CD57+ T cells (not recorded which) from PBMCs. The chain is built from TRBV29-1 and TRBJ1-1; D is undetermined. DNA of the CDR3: TGCAGCGTTGATCGGGAAACTGAAGCTTTCTTT. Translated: CSVDRETEAFF.